A single sample gave rise to the 8 T cell receptor beta chains below, sequenced in a study of a mutant IDH1 vaccine in newly diagnosed glioma. Time point reported: baseline, week 1 (first vaccination visit). Treatment specified: pre-vaccination baseline after standard-of-care therapy. Clones were sequenced by immunoSEQ multiplex PCR, and TCRdb holds only the in-frame ones, with some missing. This sample has approximately 19,000 clones, with around 82% found just once. The sequences come from PBMCs, collected from a glioma patient treated with radiotherapy, temozolomide or both. Receptors were obtained from a man in his forties or fifties with glioma.

The rearrangement links TRBV6-5 to TRBJ2-7; 9 bases map to TRBD2. V lost 9 bases to trimming and J lost 5 bases; unmatched junction nucleotides: 11. Germline lookup yields CDR1 MNHEY and CDR2 SVGAGI. This CDR3 has 14 amino acids. The DNA for the CDR3 is TGTGCCAGTACCCGTAGCGGGAGATTCGACGAGCAGTACTTC. Encoded protein: CASTRSGRFDEQYF.

This chain uses TRBV27 with TRBJ2-1; tentatively, D is TRBD1 (6 bases). The V gene's germline CDR1 is MNHEY and CDR2 SMNVEV (reference sequence). V was pared by 5 bases and J by 3 bases, with 11 bases between. The CDR3 has 14 residues. The CDR3 protein is CASSPWTDYNEQFF. The CDR3 nucleotides read TGTGCCAGCAGTCCCTGGACAGACTACAATGAGCAGTTCTTC.

The genes are TRBV5-1 and TRBJ2-7; 10 nucleotides align to TRBD1. V was clipped by 4 bases and J by 4 bases; unmatched bases: 2. CDR1 SGHRS and CDR2 YFSETQ come from the germline V gene. This CDR3 spans 13 amino acids. Written as DNA, the CDR3 is TGCGCCAGCAGCCGGGACAGGGGTTACGAGCAGTACGTC. As protein: CASSRDRGYEQYV.

The chain uses TRBV7-9 and TRBJ1-1; D gene ambiguous. The CDR3 runs to 15 residues. Looked up from germline, CDR1 is SEHNR and CDR2 is FQNEAQ (reference sequence). V lost 4 bases, J lost 3 bases, and 15 bases lay in between. CDR3 loop: CASSSSEPLYTEAFF. In DNA, the CDR3 is TGTGCCAGCAGCTCGTCGGAACCTCTGTACACTGAAGCTTTCTTT. The full variable domain, completed using reference TRBV7-9 and TRBJ1-1, is DTGVSQNPRHKITKRGQNVTFRCDPISEHNRLYWYRQTLGQGPEFLTYFQNEAQLEKSRLLSDRFSAERPKGSFSTLEIQRTEQGDSAMYLCASSSSEPLYTEAFFGQGTRLTVV.

CDR3 in amino acids: CASRAWDFNTEAFF. CDR3 DNA sequence: TGTGCCAGCAGAGCATGGGACTTCAACACTGAAGCTTTCTTT. The V call is TRBV28, the J call TRBJ1-1; tentatively, D is TRBD1 (5 bases). Trimming pared 6 bases from V and 2 bases from J, leaving 13 bases between. The germline V gene has CDR1 MDHEN and CDR2 SYDVKM. CDR3 size: 14 residues. The variable domain in full, with the rest retrieved from reference TRBV28 and TRBJ1-1, is DVKVTQSSRYLVKRTGEKVFLECVQDMDHENMFWYRQDPGLGLRLIYFSYDVKMKEKGDIPEGYSVSREKKERFSLILESASTNQTSMYLCASRAWDFNTEAFFGQGTRLTVV.

This clone was picked up one time. The V call is TRBV6-5, the J call TRBJ2-7; 8 bases fit TRBD2. This CDR3 contains 14 residues. V lost 1 base, J lost 4 bases, and 3 bases stayed unmatched. The V gene's germline CDR1 is MNHEY and CDR2 SVGAGI. The CDR3 here is CASSYFGRGYEQYF. The CDR3, as DNA: TGTGCCAGCAGTTACTTCGGGAGGGGATACGAGCAGTACTTC.

V is TRBV2 and J is TRBJ2-7, with D perhaps TRBD1 (5 bases). Germline V CDR1 and CDR2: SNHLY, FYNNEI. The ends were cut back, 6 bases at V and 3 bases at J, with 12 bases in the middle. This CDR3 region has 13 residues. CDR3 protein: CASRDTIFYEQYF. The CDR3 nucleotides read TGTGCCAGCAGGGACACCATCTTCTACGAGCAGTACTTC.

The CDR3 bases are TGTGCCAGCAGTTACGTTGGGGCTTCCTATGGCTACACCTTC. Translating it yields CASSYVGASYGYTF. The J gene is TRBJ1-2, the V gene TRBV6-5; D is perhaps TRBD1 (5 bases). The ends were cut back, 2 bases at V and 4 bases at J, with 11 bases in the middle. Germline V lookup: CDR1 MNHEY, CDR2 SVGAGI. CDR3 length: 14 amino acids.